This record covers a single TCR beta chain. The sample belongs to a study of blood T cells in healthy people across ages. Together with a sample-barcoded 5' primer, a J-beta primer mix was included in a second PCR lasting roughly 7 to 11 cycles. TCRdb independently ran MiXCR on the 5' RACE reads; one entry per CDR3 protein. The sample carries 1.5 million to 2 million distinct CDR3 sequences, 40% to 55% recorded once. V was shortened by 6 bases and J by 7 bases, with 21 bases between the two germline ends. The length of the CDR3 is 14 residues. Germline CDR1 is DFQATT and CDR2 is SNEGSKA (reference sequence).

The sequence was collected from a woman aged 40 to 49 in good health. The genes are TRBV20-1 and TRBJ1-2; D not resolved. Source material: blood. This chain's CDR3 is CSASKEPSEGGYTF. The CDR3 nucleotides read TGCAGTGCCTCAAAGGAACCCTCGGAGGGTGGCTACACCTTC.